The source of this T cell receptor (beta chain) is a study of blood T cell repertoires in COVID-19. TCRdb's copy holds only in-frame clones and misses some; the assay was immunoSEQ multiplex PCR. The profile covers over 150,000 clones, with more than 75% appearing a single time and about 0.96% taken by the ten largest. This clone was detected only once. Sequenced: peripheral blood. The origin of this receptor is a woman under 30 who had recovered from COVID-19.

The CDR3 DNA sequence: TGTGCCACCAGAGGCCGGGACAGGGGGCGCACCGGGGAGCTGTTTTTT. It specifies CATRGRDRGRTGELFF. The V gene is TRBV24-1, the J gene TRBJ2-2; 12 bases fit TRBD1. The CDR3 runs to 16 residues. Trimming at V came to 7 bases and at J to 4 bases, leaving 6 bases not matched to a gene. CDR1 is KGHDR, CDR2 SFDVKD, per germline.